This TCR beta chain was observed in a study of blood T cell repertoires in COVID-19. Study-level background: Researchers got acute and convalescent COVID-19 samples from the United States, Italy and Spain. In each case, the material was cDNA or gDNA derived from T cells, B-cell-depleted T cells, or PBMCs.

Method: immunoSEQ multiplex PCR; TCRdb's copy keeps in-frame clones and lacks some. In the table there are over 250,000 clones, about 85% of which are singletons. Between the trimmed V and J ends, which lost 0 bases and 8 bases, there was a span of 11 bases. The CDR3 length is 13 residues. From germline, CDR1 is SGDLS and CDR2 YYNGEE. The receptor was isolated from a man aged 55 to 70 who had recovered from COVID-19. Sequenced: peripheral blood. The chain uses TRBV9 and TRBJ1-1; D may be TRBD1 (5 bases). In DNA form, the CDR3 reads TGTGCCAGCAGCGTAGTTGAGACAGACGAAGCTTTCTTT. Protein: CASSVVETDEAFF.